This is a list of T cell receptor beta chains from one sample in a study of CD8 T cells in ankylosing spondylitis. TCRdb reanalysed the 5' RACE reads using MiXCR and keeps one entry per CDR3 protein. The table has approximately 200,000 distinct CDR3 sequences, around 13% seen once; the top ten hold about 15%. Sequenced: blood, either unsorted or a sorted T cell fraction (not recorded which). These receptor sequences come from a male donor with ankylosing spondylitis or in good health (not recorded which). The CDR3 runs from the conserved cysteine through the conserved F or W. The D gene is left open where the match is weak. Size is stated for part of the rows, as once, few or many counts, or as a class when the clone is expanded.

clone size	J gene	D gene	V gene	CDR3 protein	CDR3 DNA
NA	TRBJ1-2	NA	TRBV9	CASSVAGPNYGYTF	TGTGCCAGCAGCGTAGCTGGGCCTAACTATGGCTACACCTTC
NA	TRBJ2-2	TRBD1	TRBV12-5	CASGPPWTGLAGELFF	TGTGCTAGTGGACCGCCCTGGACAGGGTTGGCCGGGGAGCTGTTTTTT
NA	TRBJ2-2	NA	TRBV30	CAWSVDGFANTGELFF	TGTGCCTGGAGTGTAGATGGGTTCGCGAACACCGGGGAGCTGTTTTTT
many	TRBJ1-1	NA	TRBV5-1	CASSSAFSGDWAEAFF	TGCGCCAGCAGCTCCGCTTTTTCAGGGGACTGGGCTGAAGCTTTCTTT
few	TRBJ2-1	NA	TRBV5-1	CASSDPYPEGSSYNEQFF	TGCGCCAGCAGCGACCCCTATCCCGAGGGGAGCTCCTACAATGAGCAGTTCTTC
few	TRBJ2-7	TRBD2	TRBV14	CASSHGRNEQYF	TGTGCCAGCAGCCACGGGAGGAACGAGCAGTACTTC
NA	TRBJ2-3	NA	TRBV7-9	CASSSPWQRWVTDTQYF	TGTGCCAGCAGCTCCCCATGGCAGCGGTGGGTGACGGATACGCAGTATTTT
few	TRBJ2-2	TRBD1	TRBV19	CASSIDLWRTGNTGELFF	TGTGCCAGTAGTATAGATCTATGGCGGACAGGGAACACCGGGGAGCTGTTTTTT
NA	TRBJ2-1	NA	TRBV6-2/TRBV6-3	CASSPDSADNEQFF	TGTGCCAGCAGTCCAGATAGTGCGGACAATGAGCAGTTCTTC
few	TRBJ2-5	NA	TRBV5-6	CASSSAFQGSQETQYF	TGTGCCAGCAGCTCGGCATTTCAGGGGTCCCAGGAGACCCAGTACTTC
few	TRBJ2-5	NA	TRBV3-1	CASSQDWAVKETQYF	TGTGCCAGCAGCCAAGATTGGGCAGTAAAGGAGACCCAGTACTTC
few	TRBJ2-7	TRBD2	TRBV29-1	CSVEGDSGSIYEQYF	TGCAGCGTTGAAGGTGATAGCGGGAGCATTTACGAGCAGTACTTC
few	TRBJ2-5	NA	TRBV27	CASRPGLGQETQYF	TGTGCCAGCAGACCGGGACTGGGGCAGGAGACCCAGTACTTC
few	TRBJ1-1	NA	TRBV4-1	CASSPPGLAGTEAFF	TGCGCCAGCAGCCCCCCAGGGCTAGCGGGCACTGAAGCTTTCTTT
NA	TRBJ2-5	TRBD2	TRBV20-1	CSARDWEAGGEETQYF	TGCAGTGCTAGAGATTGGGAAGCGGGGGGAGAAGAGACCCAGTACTTC
many	TRBJ2-5	NA	TRBV7-9	CASSFPLGEETQYF	TGTGCCAGCAGTTTTCCCCTGGGAGAAGAGACCCAGTACTTC
NA	TRBJ1-2	TRBD1	TRBV28	CASSLDRGGGNYGYTF	TGTGCCAGCAGTTTGGACAGGGGCGGTGGAAACTATGGCTACACCTTC
NA	TRBJ2-1	NA	TRBV6-2/TRBV6-3	CASSPASTYNEQFF	TGTGCCAGCAGCCCCGCCTCAACCTACAATGAGCAGTTCTTC
few	TRBJ2-2	NA	TRBV29-1	CSAPDPAWGGTGELFF	TGCAGCGCCCCGGACCCCGCCTGGGGCGGCACCGGGGAGCTGTTTTTT
few	TRBJ2-1	NA	TRBV20-1	CSAPSGLYNEQFF	TGCAGTGCTCCGAGCGGGCTTTACAATGAGCAGTTCTTC
many	TRBJ2-7	NA	TRBV7-9	CASSLVTASYEQYF	TGTGCCAGCAGCTTAGTAACGGCCTCTTACGAGCAGTACTTC
NA	TRBJ2-7	NA	TRBV7-9	CASTAQTGTASYEQYF	TGTGCCAGCACCGCTCAGACCGGGACCGCCTCCTACGAGCAGTACTTC
NA	TRBJ2-1	TRBD2	TRBV5-1	CASSLASGGAPNEQFF	TGCGCCAGCAGCTTGGCTAGCGGGGGGGCCCCGAATGAGCAGTTCTTC